This passage covers 22 T cell receptor beta chains from one sample sequenced in a study of identical twins (TCRdb year 2016). Library prep was done by 5' RACE. The reads were generated on an Illumina HiSeq 2000. TCRdb cleaned the public reads at Q25 with fastp, built clones with MiXCR and kept in-frame beta chains. Under each unique CDR3 protein, matching rows form one entry showing the most common genes and DNA. Present in this sample are more than 650,000 distinct CDR3 sequences, around 6.1% of which were seen just once. Around 1.7% of the sample is held by the ten biggest clonotypes. The sequencing sample was made of naive T cells sorted from blood. The cell subset or site label here, explained by the study, means: cells isolated with a human naive T-cell isolation kit. Receptor source: a man younger than 35 in good health.

This clonotype was seen a few times. V is TRBV11-2 and J is TRBJ2-3; no reliable D call. With 2 bases removed from V and 0 bases from J, the gap between germline ends came to 12 bases. This CDR3 comprises 16 residues. The germline gives CDR1 SGHAT, CDR2 FQNNGV. CDR3 region: CASSLKGLSSTDTQYF. CDR3 DNA sequence: TGTGCCAGCAGCTTAAAGGGTTTATCCAGCACAGATACGCAGTATTTT.

The chain joins TRBV29-1 to TRBJ1-2, with 7 bases identical to TRBD1. This CDR3 has 15 residues. V shed 3 bases and J 0 bases; nucleotides not matched to a gene: 7. From germline, CDR1 is SQVTM and CDR2 ANQGSEA. The CDR3 DNA follows: TGCAGCGTTGAGGGGGCCGGGACAGCTAACTATGGCTACACCTTC. Residues: CSVEGAGTANYGYTF. Complete variable domain (other parts from reference TRBV29-1 and TRBJ1-2): SAVISQKPSRDICQRGTSLTIQCQVDSQVTMMFWYRQQPGQSLTLIATANQGSEATYESGFVIDKFPISRPNLTFSTLTVSNMSPEDSSIYLCSVEGAGTANYGYTFGSGTRLTVV.

This clonotype was counted many times. The CDR3 coding sequence is TGTGCCAGCAGCCCCGACTGGCCGAACACTGAAGCTTTCTTT. The encoded protein is CASSPDWPNTEAFF. The rearrangement joins TRBV5-5 to TRBJ1-1; D not resolved. There are 14 residues in the CDR3. V was cut by 4 bases and J by 1 base, with 11 bases left in between. In germline, CDR1 is SGHKS, CDR2 YYEKEE (reference sequence).

There are a few counts of this clonotype. The V call is TRBV20-1, the J call TRBJ2-3; 9 nucleotides match TRBD2. V trimming: 6 bases; J trimming: 0 bases; junction bases outside the gene matches: 7. CDR1 and CDR2 (germline): DFQATT, SNEGSKA (reference sequence). The CDR3 extends over 15 amino acids. CDR3 bases: TGCAGTGCAAAGATAGCGGGAGCTAGCACAGATACGCAGTATTTT. It specifies CSAKIAGASTDTQYF.

This clonotype turned up a few times. V gene TRBV7-9 combines with J gene TRBJ2-5; tentative D call: TRBD2 (6 bases). Germline V gene data show CDR1 as SEHNR and CDR2 as FQNEAQ (reference sequence). This CDR3 is 17 amino acids long. V was clipped by 4 bases and J by 1 base, with 19 bases between them. The CDR3 region has the DNA TGTGCCAGCAGCTCCCTGGGAGGAGCTACCTTCCAAGAGACCCAGTACTTC. Residues: CASSSLGGATFQETQYF. The full variable domain, completed using reference TRBV7-9 and TRBJ2-5, is DTGVSQNPRHKITKRGQNVTFRCDPISEHNRLYWYRQTLGQGPEFLTYFQNEAQLEKSRLLSDRFSAERPKGSFSTLEIQRTEQGDSAMYLCASSSLGGATFQETQYFGPGTRLLVL.

This clonotype was counted only a few times. This sequence joins TRBV6-1 and TRBJ2-3; tentative D call: TRBD1 (7 bases). Germline V lookup: CDR1 MNHNS, CDR2 SASEGT. CDR3 length equals 16 residues. Trimming removed 6 bases at V and 5 bases at J, with 21 bases between. CDR3 in amino acids: CASRPADRVGGDTQYF. CDR3 DNA sequence: TGTGCCAGCAGACCTGCCGACAGGGTGGGAGGAGATACGCAGTATTTT.

J is TRBJ1-3 and V is TRBV5-5; unclear D gene. Germline V gene lookup returns CDR1 SGHKS and CDR2 YYEKEE (reference sequence). V was trimmed by 2 bases and J by 4 bases, leaving 13 bases between them. The CDR3 covers 15 residues. The CDR3 is CASSFVVLGGNTIYF. The CDR3 region has the DNA TGTGCCAGCAGCTTCGTAGTTCTAGGGGGAAACACCATATATTTT.

This clonotype was seen ten or more times. In DNA, the CDR3 is TGCAGTGCTAGAGATTTGGGACAGGGGAAAGACGAGCAGTACGTC. Translating gives CSARDLGQGKDEQYV. The chain is built from TRBV20-1 and TRBJ2-7; 10 bases fit TRBD1. Germline CDR1 reads DFQATT; CDR2 reads SNEGSKA (reference sequence). The CDR3 contains 15 residues. V was clipped by 0 bases and J by 5 bases; unmatched bases: 7.

There are many counts of this clonotype. The chain joins TRBV12-3 or TRBV12-4 to TRBJ2-5; no definite D call. The CDR3 has 12 residues. Trimming stripped 3 bases from V and 5 bases from J, with 7 bases between. The DNA for the CDR3 is TGTGCCAGCAGTTTCCGCTCTGAGACCCAGTACTTC. Its protein product is CASSFRSETQYF.

This chain links TRBV27 with TRBJ2-6, with D possibly TRBD1 on 6 matching bases. Germline V CDR1 and CDR2: MNHEY, SMNVEV (reference sequence). Trimming removed 2 bases from V and 2 bases from J, with 13 bases in between. The CDR3 is 17 residues long. DNA of the CDR3: TGTGCCAGCAGTTTAGGGCAGGGGATCACTGGGGCCAACGTCCTGACTTTC. Its translation is CASSLGQGITGANVLTF.

CDR3 nucleotide sequence: TGTGCCAGCAGTTACGGCCGGTACCAAGAGACCCAGTACTTC. Protein: CASSYGRYQETQYF. The rearrangement links TRBV6-5 to TRBJ2-5; D not certain. The CDR3 is made up of 14 amino acids. The germline gives CDR1 MNHEY, CDR2 SVGAGI. V lost 2 bases, J lost 0 bases, and 7 bases lay in between.

This clonotype was detected a few times. This sequence joins TRBV7-9 and TRBJ2-1, with 10 bases that match TRBD2. Trimming removed 5 bases from V and 9 bases from J; junction bases left unmatched: 10. Germline CDR1 SEHNR, CDR2 FQNEAQ (reference sequence). This CDR3 has 15 amino acids. This chain's CDR3 is CASSPIAGGAVEQFF. The DNA of the CDR3 is TGTGCCAGCAGCCCGATAGCGGGAGGCGCGGTTGAGCAGTTCTTC.

Many counts were recorded for this clonotype. The J gene is TRBJ1-2, the V gene TRBV6-5; D is undetermined. This CDR3 has 12 amino acids. V lost 4 bases and J 6 bases, leaving 9 bases between the germline ends. Germline V CDR1 and CDR2: MNHEY, SVGAGI. As DNA, the CDR3 is TGTGCCAGCAGTTCCCCTAATAATGGCTACACCTTC. This codes for CASSSPNNGYTF.

This clonotype was seen a handful of times. The chain is built from TRBV27 and TRBJ1-4, with D perhaps TRBD1 (6 bases). Trimming pared 8 bases from V and 8 bases from J, leaving 18 bases between. Per the germline V gene, CDR1 is MNHEY and CDR2 is SMNVEV (reference sequence). There are 14 residues in the CDR3. CDR3 in amino acids: CASAKHRVGEKLFF. The CDR3 bases are TGTGCCAGCGCAAAACACAGGGTTGGAGAAAAACTGTTTTTT.

At least ten counts were recorded for this clonotype. This rearrangement joins TRBV5-6 to TRBJ2-1; D tentatively reads TRBD1 or TRBD2 (5 bases each). The ends were cut back, 0 bases at V and 7 bases at J, with 17 bases in the middle. CDR3 length equals 16 residues. Germline V lookup: CDR1 SGHDT, CDR2 YYEEEE. The CDR3 loop reads CASSLGGTVRLNEQFF. In DNA form, the CDR3 reads TGTGCCAGCAGCTTGGGAGGGACGGTACGATTAAATGAGCAGTTCTTC.

This clonotype showed up just a few times. J is TRBJ2-7 and V is TRBV10-3; 8 bases map to TRBD2. CDR1 ENHRY and CDR2 SYGVKD come from the germline V gene. V lost 0 bases, J lost 0 bases, and 13 bases stayed unmatched. The CDR3 has 19 amino acids. CDR3 nucleotide sequence: TGTGCCATCAGTGAGTCAATGGCTAGCGGGTCGAGGGGCTCCTACGAGCAGTACTTC. This codes for CAISESMASGSRGSYEQYF.

The chain uses TRBV9 and TRBJ2-3; a possible D gene is TRBD1 (6 bases). V was shortened by 4 bases and J by 2 bases, with 11 bases between the two germline ends. Germline V CDR1 and CDR2: SGDLS, YYNGEE. The length of the CDR3 is 14 residues. The CDR3 region is CASSIRQATDTQYF. DNA for the CDR3: TGTGCCAGCAGCATTAGACAGGCCACAGATACGCAGTATTTT. The complete variable domain, with remaining parts taken from reference TRBV9 and TRBJ2-3, reads DSGVTQTPKHLITATGQRVTLRCSPRSGDLSVYWYQQSLDQGLQFLIQYYNGEERAKGNILERFSAQQFPDLHSELNLSSLELGDSALYFCASSIRQATDTQYFGPGTRLTVL.

The chain links TRBV6-1 to TRBJ1-6, with D hard to call. The CDR3 runs to 15 residues. V was trimmed by 7 bases and J by 0 bases, leaving 10 bases between them. The germline CDR1 and CDR2 sequences are MNHNS and SASEGT. In nucleotides, the CDR3 is TGTGCCAGCATCGGGAGGAGCTCCTATAATTCACCCCTCCACTTT. This sequence encodes CASIGRSSYNSPLHF.

The sample holds many counts of this clonotype. The rearrangement uses TRBV15 and TRBJ2-1; 12 bases fit TRBD2. Trimming at V came to 1 base and at J to 8 bases, leaving 6 bases not matched to a gene. CDR1 LNHNV and CDR2 YYDKDF come from the germline V gene (reference sequence). The CDR3 is made up of 16 amino acids. The CDR3 spells CATSRVTSGSADEQFF. The CDR3 coding sequence is TGTGCCACCAGCAGAGTGACTAGCGGGAGTGCGGATGAGCAGTTCTTC.

The sample holds a few counts of this clonotype. J is TRBJ2-1 and V is TRBV12-3 or TRBV12-4; D gene uncertain. The CDR3 is 14 amino acids. V lost 2 bases and J lost 3, with 8 bases in between. The CDR3 spells CASSLTHLYNEQFF. DNA of the CDR3: TGTGCCAGCAGTTTAACACACCTCTACAATGAGCAGTTCTTC.

This clonotype was found many times. The chain employs TRBV20-1 and TRBJ2-7; TRBD2 matches 7 bases. Trimming at V came to 0 bases and at J to 7 bases, leaving 9 bases not matched to a gene. Germline lookup yields CDR1 DFQATT and CDR2 SNEGSKA (reference sequence). This CDR3 has 14 residues. The DNA of the CDR3 is TGCAGTGCTAGAGATGGACTAGGACTCGAGGAGCAGTACTTC. Its protein product is CSARDGLGLEEQYF.

To note about this clonotype: A much larger clone differs by one base, so this may be a read error. Since no conserved phenylalanine or tryptophan closes the CDR3, a read error is the likely cause. V and J are TRBV20-1 and TRBJ2-3; D possibly corresponds to TRBD1 (5 bases). V was clipped by 3 bases and J by 4 bases, with 8 bases between them. The CDR3 runs 12 residues. The V gene's germline CDR1 is DFQATT and CDR2 SNEGSKA (reference sequence). The CDR3 loop reads CSASGRADTQYL. CDR3 nucleotide sequence: TGCAGTGCTAGCGGCAGGGCAGATACGCAGTATTTA.